These 5 T cell receptor beta chains originate from one sample sequenced in a study of OX40 agonist ivuxolimab in advanced cancers. The repertoire was sequenced with immunoSEQ multiplex PCR; TCRdb's copy has only in-frame clones and lacks some. The sample has approximately 55,000 clones, 87% seen once. Here the sequenced sample was CD4+ or CD8+ T cells sorted from blood, taken in a trial of the OX40 agonist ivuxolimab. These receptors all come from an adult with an advanced solid tumor such as melanoma, head and neck, liver or kidney cancer.

The gene calls are TRBV7-8 and TRBJ2-2, with 11 nucleotides matching TRBD1. V dropped 1 base and J dropped 3; count of bases not matched to a gene: 7. Germline V lookup: CDR1 SGHVS, CDR2 FQNEAQ. The CDR3 covers 18 residues. CDR3 in amino acids: CASSLVPPGQGDTGELFF. Written as DNA, the CDR3 is TGTGCCAGCAGCTTAGTACCTCCGGGACAGGGGGACACCGGGGAGCTGTTTTTT.

This sequence joins TRBV7-2 and TRBJ1-4; unclear D gene. The CDR3 is made up of 15 amino acids. The V and J ends lost 4 bases and 0 bases respectively, with 9 bases between them. Germline V gene data show CDR1 as SGHTA and CDR2 as FQGNSA. CDR3 in DNA: TGTGCCAGCAGCTCCATTCTAGCAACTAATGAAAAACTGTTTTTT. It yields the protein CASSSILATNEKLFF.

This chain links TRBV2 with TRBJ1-5; D is uncertain. This CDR3 contains 13 residues. Trimming pared 5 bases from V and 2 bases from J, leaving 7 bases between. CDR1 is SNHLY, CDR2 FYNNEI, per germline. Here the CDR3 reads CASSPHGNQPQHF. The CDR3 bases are TGTGCCAGCAGTCCGCATGGCAATCAGCCCCAGCATTTT. The full variable domain, with the rest looked up from reference TRBV2 and TRBJ1-5, is EPEVTQTPSHQVTQMGQEVILRCVPISNHLYFYWYRQILGQKVEFLVSFYNNEISEKSEIFDDQFSVERPDGSNFTLKIRSTKLEDSAMYFCASSPHGNQPQHFGDGTRLSIL.

The DNA of the CDR3 is TGCGCCAGCAGCTTTCGGACCAGGGAAAACATTCAGTACTTC. Protein sequence: CASSFRTRENIQYF. The chain combines TRBV5-1 with TRBJ2-4, with D tentatively TRBD1 (5 bases). V lost 2 bases to trimming and J lost 5 bases, with 11 bases between them. Germline V gene data show CDR1 as SGHRS and CDR2 as YFSETQ. The CDR3 contains 14 residues.

This sequence joins TRBV21-1 and TRBJ1-5; the D call in the table, TRBD1, was not verified against the DNA. TRBV21-1 is designated a pseudogene. CDR3 length: 20 amino acids. The CDR3 DNA sequence: TGTGCCACCGCCCGAGAAGGTAGGATAGCAAGACAGAGCCGCAATCAGCCCCAGCATTTT. Protein: CATAREGRIARQSRNQPQHF.